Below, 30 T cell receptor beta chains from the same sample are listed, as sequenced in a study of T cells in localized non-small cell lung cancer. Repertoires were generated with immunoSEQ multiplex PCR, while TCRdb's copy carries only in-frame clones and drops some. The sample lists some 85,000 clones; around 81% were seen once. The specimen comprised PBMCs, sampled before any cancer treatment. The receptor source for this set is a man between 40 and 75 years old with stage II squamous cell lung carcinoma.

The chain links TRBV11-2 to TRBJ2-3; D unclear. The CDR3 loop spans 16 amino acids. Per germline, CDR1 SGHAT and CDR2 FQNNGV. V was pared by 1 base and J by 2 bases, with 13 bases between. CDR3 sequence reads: CASSLASPPTTDTQYF. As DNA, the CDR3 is TGTGCCAGCAGCTTAGCCAGCCCCCCAACCACAGATACGCAGTATTTT. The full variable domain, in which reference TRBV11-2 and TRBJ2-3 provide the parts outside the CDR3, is EAGVAQSPRYKIIEKRQSVAFWCNPISGHATLYWYQQILGQGPKLLIQFQNNGVVDDSQLPKDRFSAERLKGVDSTLKIQPAKLEDSAVYLCASSLASPPTTDTQYFGPGTRLTVL.

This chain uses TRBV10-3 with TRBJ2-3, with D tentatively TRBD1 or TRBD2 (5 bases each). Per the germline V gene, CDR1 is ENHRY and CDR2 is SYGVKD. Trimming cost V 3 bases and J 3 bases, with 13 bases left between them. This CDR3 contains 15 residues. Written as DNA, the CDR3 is TGTGCCATCAGTGATGGGGGTCGGGGAACAGATACGCAGTATTTT. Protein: CAISDGGRGTDTQYF.

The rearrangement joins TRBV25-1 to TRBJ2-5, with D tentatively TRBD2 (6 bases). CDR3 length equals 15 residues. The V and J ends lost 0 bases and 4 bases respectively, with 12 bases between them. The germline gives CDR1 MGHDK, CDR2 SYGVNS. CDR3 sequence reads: CASSEYSSAPETQYF. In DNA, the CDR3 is TGTGCCAGCAGTGAATATTCTAGCGCGCCAGAGACCCAGTACTTC.

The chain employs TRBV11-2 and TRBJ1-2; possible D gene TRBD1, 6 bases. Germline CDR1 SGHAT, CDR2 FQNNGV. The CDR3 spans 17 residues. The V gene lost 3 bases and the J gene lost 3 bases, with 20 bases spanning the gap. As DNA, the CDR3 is TGTGCCAGCAGCTTTGATTCCGGAACAGGGAGTTACTATGGCTACACCTTC. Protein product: CASSFDSGTGSYYGYTF.

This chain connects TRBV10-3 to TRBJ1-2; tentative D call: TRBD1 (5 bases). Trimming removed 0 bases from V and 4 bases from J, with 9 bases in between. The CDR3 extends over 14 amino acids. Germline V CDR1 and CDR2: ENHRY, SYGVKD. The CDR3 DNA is TGTGCCATCAGTGAGTCGGCGGGGCCCTATGGCTACACCTTC. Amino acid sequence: CAISESAGPYGYTF.

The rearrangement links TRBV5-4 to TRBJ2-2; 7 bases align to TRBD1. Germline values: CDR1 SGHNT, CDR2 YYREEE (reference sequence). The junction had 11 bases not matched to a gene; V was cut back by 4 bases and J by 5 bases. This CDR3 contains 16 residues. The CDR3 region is CASSPPFTGATGELFF. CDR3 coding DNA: TGTGCCAGCAGCCCACCCTTTACAGGGGCGACCGGGGAGCTGTTTTTT.

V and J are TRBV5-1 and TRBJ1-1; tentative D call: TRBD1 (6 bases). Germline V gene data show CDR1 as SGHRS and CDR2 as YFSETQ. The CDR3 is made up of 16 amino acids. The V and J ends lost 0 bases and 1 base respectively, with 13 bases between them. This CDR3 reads CASSLGHRDENTEAFF. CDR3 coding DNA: TGCGCCAGCAGCTTGGGTCACAGGGATGAGAACACTGAAGCTTTCTTT.

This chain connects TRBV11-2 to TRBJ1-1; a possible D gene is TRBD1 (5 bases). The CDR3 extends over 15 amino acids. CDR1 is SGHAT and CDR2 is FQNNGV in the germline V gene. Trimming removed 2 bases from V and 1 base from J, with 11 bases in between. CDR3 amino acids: CASSLKRGTNTEAFF. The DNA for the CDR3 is TGTGCCAGCAGCTTAAAGCGGGGGACGAACACTGAAGCTTTCTTT. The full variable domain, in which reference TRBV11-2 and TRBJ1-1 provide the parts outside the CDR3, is EAGVAQSPRYKIIEKRQSVAFWCNPISGHATLYWYQQILGQGPKLLIQFQNNGVVDDSQLPKDRFSAERLKGVDSTLKIQPAKLEDSAVYLCASSLKRGTNTEAFFGQGTRLTVV.

The CDR3: CAISGPVYQQGSYNEQFF. The CDR3 region has the DNA TGTGCCATCAGTGGCCCAGTTTACCAACAAGGCTCCTACAATGAGCAGTTCTTC. The chain links TRBV10-3 to TRBJ2-1, with D uncertain. Trimming stripped 4 bases from V and 0 bases from J, with 19 bases between. The CDR3 consists of 18 residues. Germline lookup yields CDR1 ENHRY and CDR2 SYGVKD.

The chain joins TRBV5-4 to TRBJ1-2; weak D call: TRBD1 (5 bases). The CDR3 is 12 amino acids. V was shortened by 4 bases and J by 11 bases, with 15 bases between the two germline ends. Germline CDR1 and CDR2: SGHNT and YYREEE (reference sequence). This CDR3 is CASSRTGGWYTF. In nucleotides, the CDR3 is TGTGCCAGCAGCCGAACGGGGGGTTGGTACACCTTC.

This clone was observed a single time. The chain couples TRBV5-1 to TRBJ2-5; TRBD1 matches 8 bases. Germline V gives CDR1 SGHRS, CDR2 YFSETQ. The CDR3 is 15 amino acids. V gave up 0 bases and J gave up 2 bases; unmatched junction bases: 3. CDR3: CASSLARTGQETQYF. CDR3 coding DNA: TGCGCCAGCAGCTTGGCGCGGACAGGGCAAGAGACCCAGTACTTC.

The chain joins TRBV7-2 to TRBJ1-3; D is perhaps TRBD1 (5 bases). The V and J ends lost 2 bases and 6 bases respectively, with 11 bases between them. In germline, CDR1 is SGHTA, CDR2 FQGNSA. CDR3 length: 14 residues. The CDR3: CASSLPGGENTIYF. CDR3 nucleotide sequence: TGTGCCAGCAGCTTACCAGGAGGGGAAAACACCATATATTTT.

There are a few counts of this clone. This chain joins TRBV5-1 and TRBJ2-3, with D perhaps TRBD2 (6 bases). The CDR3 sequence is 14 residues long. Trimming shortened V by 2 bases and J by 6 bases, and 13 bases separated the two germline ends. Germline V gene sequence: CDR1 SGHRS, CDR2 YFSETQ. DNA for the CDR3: TGCGCCAGCAGCTTCTCCAGCGGAGGGGATACGCAGTATTTT. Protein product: CASSFSSGGDTQYF.

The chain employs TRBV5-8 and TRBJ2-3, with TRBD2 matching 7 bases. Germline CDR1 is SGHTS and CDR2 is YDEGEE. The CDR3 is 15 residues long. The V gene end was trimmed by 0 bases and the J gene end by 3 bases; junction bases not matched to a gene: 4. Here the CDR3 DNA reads TGTGCCAGCAGCTTGGGAGCGGGGAGTACAGATACGCAGTATTTT. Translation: CASSLGAGSTDTQYF.

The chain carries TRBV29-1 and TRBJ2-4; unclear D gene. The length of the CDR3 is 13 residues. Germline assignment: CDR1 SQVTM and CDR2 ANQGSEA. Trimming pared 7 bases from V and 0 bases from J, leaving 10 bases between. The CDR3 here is CSAAAQAKNIQYF. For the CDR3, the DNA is TGCAGCGCCGCGGCCCAAGCCAAAAACATTCAGTACTTC.

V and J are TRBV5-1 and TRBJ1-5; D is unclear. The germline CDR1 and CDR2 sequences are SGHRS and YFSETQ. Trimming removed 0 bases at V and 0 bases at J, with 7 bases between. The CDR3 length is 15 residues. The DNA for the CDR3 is TGCGCCAGCAGCTTGGGAGTCTATAGCAATCAGCCCCAGCATTTT. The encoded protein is CASSLGVYSNQPQHF.

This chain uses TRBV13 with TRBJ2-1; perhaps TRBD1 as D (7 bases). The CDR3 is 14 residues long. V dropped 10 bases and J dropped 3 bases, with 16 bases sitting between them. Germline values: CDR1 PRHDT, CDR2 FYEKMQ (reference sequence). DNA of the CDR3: TGTGCCATCCACCCAGGGGGACTCTACAATGAGCAGTTCTTC. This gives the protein CAIHPGGLYNEQFF.

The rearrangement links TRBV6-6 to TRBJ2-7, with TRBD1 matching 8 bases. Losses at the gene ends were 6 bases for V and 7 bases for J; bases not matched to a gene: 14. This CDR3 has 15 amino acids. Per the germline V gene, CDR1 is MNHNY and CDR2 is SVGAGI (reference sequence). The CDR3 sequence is CASSRGWTGHQEQYF. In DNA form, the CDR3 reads TGTGCCAGCAGCCGCGGATGGACAGGGCATCAAGAGCAGTACTTC.

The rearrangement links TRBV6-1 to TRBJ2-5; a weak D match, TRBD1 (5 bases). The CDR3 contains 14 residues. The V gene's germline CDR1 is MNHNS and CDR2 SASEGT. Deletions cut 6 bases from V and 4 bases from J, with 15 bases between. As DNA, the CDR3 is TGTGCCAGCAGGCGAAGGGGATTCGGAGAGACCCAGTACTTC. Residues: CASRRRGFGETQYF.

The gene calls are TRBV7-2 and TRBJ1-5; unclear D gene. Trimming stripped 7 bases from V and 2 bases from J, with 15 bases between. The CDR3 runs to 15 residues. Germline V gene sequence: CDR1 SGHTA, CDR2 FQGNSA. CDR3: CASTLQEGGNQPQHF. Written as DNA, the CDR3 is TGTGCCAGCACCCTGCAGGAGGGTGGCAATCAGCCCCAGCATTTT.

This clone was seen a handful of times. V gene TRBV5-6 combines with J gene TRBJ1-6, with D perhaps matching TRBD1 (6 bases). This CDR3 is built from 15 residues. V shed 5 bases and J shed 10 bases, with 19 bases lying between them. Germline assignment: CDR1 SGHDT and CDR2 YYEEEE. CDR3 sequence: CASSPILGGNSPLHF. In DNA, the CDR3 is TGTGCCAGCAGTCCTATCCTCGGGGGCAACTCACCCCTCCACTTT.

The chain's CDR3 is CASSLEGGAFF. The CDR3 DNA sequence: TGTGCCAGCAGCTTAGAGGGCGGGGCTTTCTTT. The chain employs TRBV7-2 and TRBJ1-1; D uncertain. The CDR3 extends over 11 amino acids. V lost 1 base and J lost 11, with 8 bases in between. Germline V lookup: CDR1 SGHTA, CDR2 FQGNSA.

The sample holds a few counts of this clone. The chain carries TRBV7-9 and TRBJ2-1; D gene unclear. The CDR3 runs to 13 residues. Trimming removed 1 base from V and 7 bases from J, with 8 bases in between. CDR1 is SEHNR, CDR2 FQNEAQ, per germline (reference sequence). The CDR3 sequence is CASSLGANNEQFF. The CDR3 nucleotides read TGTGCCAGCAGCTTAGGGGCGAATAATGAGCAGTTCTTC.

For the CDR3, the DNA is TGCAGCGTTGAAGATCTTGGGGCCCGGGTCACCGGGGAGCTGTTTTTT. Its translation is CSVEDLGARVTGELFF. The chain couples TRBV29-1 to TRBJ2-2; weak D call: TRBD1 (5 bases). Germline V lookup: CDR1 SQVTM, CDR2 ANQGSEA. The CDR3 covers 16 residues. V lost 0 bases and J 4 bases, leaving 15 bases between the germline ends.

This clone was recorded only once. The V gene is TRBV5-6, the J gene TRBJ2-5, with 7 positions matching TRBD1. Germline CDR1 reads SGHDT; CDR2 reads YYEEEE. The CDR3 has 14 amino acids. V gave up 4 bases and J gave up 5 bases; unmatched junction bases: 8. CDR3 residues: CASSPSTGWETQYF. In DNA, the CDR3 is TGTGCCAGCAGCCCTTCGACAGGGTGGGAGACCCAGTACTTC.

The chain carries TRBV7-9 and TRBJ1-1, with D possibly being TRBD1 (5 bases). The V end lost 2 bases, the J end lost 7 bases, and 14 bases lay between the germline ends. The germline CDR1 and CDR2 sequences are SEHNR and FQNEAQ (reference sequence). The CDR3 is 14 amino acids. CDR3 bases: TGTGCCAGCAGCTTACGCAGGGAAGTTAGTGAAGCTTTCTTT. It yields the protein CASSLRREVSEAFF.

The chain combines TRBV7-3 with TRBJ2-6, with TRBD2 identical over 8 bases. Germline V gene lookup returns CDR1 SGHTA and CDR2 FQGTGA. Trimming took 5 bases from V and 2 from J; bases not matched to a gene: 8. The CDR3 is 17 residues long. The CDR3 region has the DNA TGTGCCAGCAGCCCCAGCGGGAGAGGCACTGGGGCCAACGTCCTGACTTTC. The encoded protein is CASSPSGRGTGANVLTF.

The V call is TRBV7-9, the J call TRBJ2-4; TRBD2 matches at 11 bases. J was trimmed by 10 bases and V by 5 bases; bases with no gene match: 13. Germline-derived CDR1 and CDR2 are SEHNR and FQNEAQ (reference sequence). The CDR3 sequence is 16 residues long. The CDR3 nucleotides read TGTGCCAGCAGCCCTAGAGGTGGCGGGACTAGCGGTATTCAGTACTTC. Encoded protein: CASSPRGGGTSGIQYF.

CDR3 protein: CASSVGGSTDTQYF. The CDR3 nucleotides are TGTGCCAGCAGCGTCGGGGGTAGCACAGATACGCAGTATTTT. This chain links TRBV5-4 with TRBJ2-3, with D tentatively TRBD2 (6 bases). The CDR3 spans 14 residues. V was trimmed by 4 bases and J by 0 bases, leaving 9 bases between them. The germline V gene encodes CDR1 SGHNT and CDR2 YYREEE (reference sequence).

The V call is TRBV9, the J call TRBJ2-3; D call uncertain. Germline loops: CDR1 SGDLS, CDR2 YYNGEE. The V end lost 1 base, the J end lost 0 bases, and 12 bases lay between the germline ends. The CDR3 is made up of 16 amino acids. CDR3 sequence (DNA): TGTGCCAGCAGCGTAAGTCCAGCAAGTAGCACAGATACGCAGTATTTT. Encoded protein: CASSVSPASSTDTQYF.